The 17 T cell receptor beta chains below come from one sample, sequenced in a study of T-cell memory formation after mild COVID-19. TCRdb re-called the 5' RACE reads with MiXCR, one entry per CDR3 protein. The sample lists some 330,000 distinct CDR3 sequences, more than 20% occurring once. Sequencing used PBMCs or a T cell subset sorted from them (not recorded which). The source is an adult woman who had mild COVID-19 (a few samples of this study predate the infection). Cell type and time point are not known.

The chain joins TRBV25-1 to TRBJ2-7, with D maybe TRBD1 (5 bases). This CDR3 is built from 16 residues. Germline loops: CDR1 MGHDK, CDR2 SYGVNS. Deletions cut 1 base from V and 5 bases from J, with 18 bases between. CDR3 nucleotide sequence: TGTGCCAGCAGTGAATCCCTTCAGGGCTTAGAGGACGAGCAGTACTTC. Its translation is CASSESLQGLEDEQYF.

V gene TRBV10-3 combines with J gene TRBJ2-7; 9 bases agree with TRBD2. Unmatched junction bases numbered 5, after V lost 8 bases and J lost 0 bases. Looked up from germline, CDR1 is ENHRY and CDR2 is SYGVKD. The CDR3 has 14 amino acids. In DNA, the CDR3 is TGTGCCATCGGCATAGCGGGGGCCTCCTACGAGCAGTACTTC. Translated: CAIGIAGASYEQYF.

This clonotype was seen a few times. V is TRBV20-1 and J is TRBJ2-1, with a tentative D call TRBD2 (5 bases). Germline V lookup: CDR1 DFQATT, CDR2 SNEGSKA (reference sequence). V was pared by 6 bases and J by 10 bases, with 22 bases between. This CDR3 comprises 14 residues. The CDR3 protein is CSATDSPLLGEQFF. The CDR3 coding sequence is TGCAGTGCCACGGACTCACCCCTACTCGGCGAGCAGTTCTTC.

As for this clonotype: The junction differs from germline at one of its ends, possibly a read error. The chain is built from TRBV10-1 and TRBJ2-1; perhaps TRBD1 as D (7 bases). Germline V gene sequence: CDR1 WNHNN, CDR2 SYGVQD (reference sequence). The CDR3 loop spans 11 amino acids. The CDR3 loop is CASRRQGGSIF. CDR3 coding DNA: TGCGCCAGCAGGAGACAGGGAGGCTCGATCTTC.

In its sample, this clonotype was seen a few times. In DNA, the CDR3 is TGTGCCAGCTTCGGACAGGGACTTAACTATGGCTACACCTTC. It is translated as CASFGQGLNYGYTF. The chain is built from TRBV7-2 and TRBJ1-2; 8 positions match TRBD1. This CDR3 region has 14 residues. The V segment lost 8 bases and the J segment 1 base; nucleotides outside the gene matches: 6. Germline-derived CDR1 and CDR2 are SGHTA and FQGNSA.

This clonotype appeared a few times. V usage is TRBV3-1 and J usage is TRBJ2-3, with D maybe TRBD1 (5 bases). This CDR3 has 13 amino acids. Germline CDR1 and CDR2: LGHDT and YNNKEL (reference sequence). V lost 0 bases and J 10 bases, leaving 11 bases between the germline ends. The CDR3 region is CASSQDRVRAQYF. CDR3 DNA: TGTGCCAGCAGCCAAGATAGGGTCAGGGCGCAGTATTTT.

The chain links TRBV27 to TRBJ2-3, with D possibly matching TRBD2 (6 bases). This CDR3 spans 15 amino acids. Trimming cost V 7 bases and J 2 bases, with 16 bases left between them. Germline CDR1 reads MNHEY; CDR2 reads SMNVEV (reference sequence). As DNA, the CDR3 is TGTGCCAGCACCCCATTTAGCGGCCTCACAGATACGCAGTATTTT. Amino acid sequence: CASTPFSGLTDTQYF.

This clonotype has a handful of counts. The chain employs TRBV10-3 and TRBJ1-3; 8 bases align to TRBD1. Germline loops: CDR1 ENHRY, CDR2 SYGVKD. Trimming took 7 bases from V and 0 from J; bases not matched to a gene: 8. The CDR3 sequence is 16 residues long. The CDR3 DNA sequence: TGTGCCATCACCCCCGGACAGGGCTACTCTGGAAACACCATATATTTT. It specifies CAITPGQGYSGNTIYF.

This clonotype has a count of ten or more. The CDR3 coding sequence is TGCAGTGCTAGGAAAGGGGTGGGGGACAATGAGCAGTTCTTC. Translating gives CSARKGVGDNEQFF. The V call is TRBV20-1, the J call TRBJ2-1, with D perhaps given as TRBD1 or TRBD2 (5 bases each). Between the trimmed V and J ends, which lost 3 bases and 5 bases, there was a span of 14 bases. Germline V CDR1 and CDR2: DFQATT, SNEGSKA (reference sequence). There are 14 residues in the CDR3.

The sample holds one count of this clonotype. The chain links TRBV14 to TRBJ1-4; the D is unclear. CDR1 and CDR2 from the germline V gene are SGHDN and FVKESK. Trimming took 2 bases from V and 8 from J, leaving 6 bases between them. There are 12 residues in the CDR3. The CDR3, as DNA: TGTGCCAGCAGCCAACAGTTCGAAAAACTGTTTTTT. Protein sequence: CASSQQFEKLFF. Using reference TRBV14 and TRBJ1-4 for the parts outside the CDR3, the full variable domain is EAGVTQFPSHSVIEKGQTVTLRCDPISGHDNLYWYRRVMGKEIKFLLHFVKESKQDESGMPNNRFLAERTGGTYSTLKVQPAELEDSGVYFCASSQQFEKLFFGSGTQLSVL.

This clonotype was recorded a few times. CDR3 DNA: TGCGCCAGCAGCCGGGACAGGGGGGGCACAGATACGCAGTATTTT. Its translation is CASSRDRGGTDTQYF. This rearrangement joins TRBV5-1 to TRBJ2-3, with 11 bases matching TRBD1. The CDR3 has 15 residues. V shed 4 bases and J 1 base; nucleotides not matched to a gene: 2. Germline V gene sequence: CDR1 SGHRS, CDR2 YFSETQ.

At least ten counts were recorded for this clonotype. The chain combines TRBV5-1 with TRBJ1-1; D gene ambiguous. This CDR3 spans 13 amino acids. The V end lost 1 base, the J end lost 0 bases, and 4 bases lay between the germline ends. CDR1 and CDR2 (germline): SGHRS, YFSETQ. The CDR3 here is CASSLTVNTEAFF. In DNA, the CDR3 is TGCGCCAGCAGCTTGACGGTGAACACTGAAGCTTTCTTT.

V usage is TRBV5-5 and J usage is TRBJ1-3; D not certain. Trimming took 0 bases from V and 4 from J, leaving 11 bases between them. This CDR3 has 15 residues. Per germline, CDR1 SGHKS and CDR2 YYEKEE (reference sequence). CDR3 protein: CASSLVALEGNTIYF. In DNA, the CDR3 is TGTGCCAGCAGCTTGGTGGCCCTCGAAGGAAACACCATATATTTT.

This clonotype occurred a few times. DNA for the CDR3: TGCGCCAGCAAGACAGGGGTTATAGATACGCAGTATTTT. Its translation: CASKTGVIDTQYF. The chain recombines TRBV5-1 with TRBJ2-3, with TRBD1 matching over 8 bases. V lost 6 bases, J lost 5 bases, and 5 bases stayed unmatched. The CDR3 covers 13 residues. The germline CDR1 and CDR2 sequences are SGHRS and YFSETQ.

In DNA, the CDR3 is TGTGCCAGCGGGTGGACAGGGGGCTCGATCGAGCAGTACTTC. Amino acids: CASGWTGGSIEQYF. The chain links TRBV7-9 to TRBJ2-7, with TRBD1 identical over 11 bases. CDR3 length: 14 residues. Trimming cost V 8 bases and J 6 bases; bases outside gene matches: 9. CDR1 and CDR2 from the germline V gene are SEHNR and FQNEAQ (reference sequence).

V usage is TRBV7-6 and J usage is TRBJ2-1; 7 nucleotides match TRBD2. The CDR3 extends over 16 amino acids. Trimming at V came to 1 base and at J to 8 bases, leaving 11 bases not matched to a gene. CDR1 and CDR2 (germline): SGHVS, FNYEAQ. The CDR3 loop reads CASSLGEVKAGYEQFF. CDR3 nucleotide sequence: TGTGCCAGCAGCTTAGGAGAGGTGAAAGCGGGGTATGAGCAGTTCTTC.

In this sample, this clonotype turned up a few times. The genes are TRBV2 and TRBJ1-5; D ambiguous. This CDR3 is 15 amino acids long. V gave up 4 bases and J gave up 3 bases, with 13 bases separating them. Germline V CDR1 and CDR2: SNHLY, FYNNEI. This chain's CDR3 is CASSVSAQINQPQHF. CDR3 nucleotide sequence: TGTGCCAGCAGTGTGAGTGCACAGATCAATCAGCCCCAGCATTTT.